This TCR beta chain was documented in a study of blood T cell repertoires in COVID-19. Across the whole study: The United States, Italy and Spain were the sources of the acute and convalescent COVID-19 samples. From T cells, B-cell-depleted T cells, or PBMCs came the material, which was cDNA or gDNA.

Authors' analysis steps: Estimated nucleated cell counts came from reference gene primer amplification. The method was immunoSEQ multiplex PCR; TCRdb's version includes in-frame clones alone and lacks a portion of them. V, J and clone size reflect that table, while D and trimming were determined from the DNA. The sample records 180,000 or so clones, over 75% being singletons. This CDR3 region has 15 residues. The germline V and J ends were trimmed by 5 bases and 0 bases, with 14 bases remaining between them. Per germline, CDR1 GTSNPN and CDR2 SVGIG (reference sequence). The chain is built from TRBV30 and TRBJ1-3; D unresolved. The sequence came from a human donor with active or convalescent COVID-19. The donor label of this sample is uncertain. Sequenced input: peripheral blood. In DNA, the CDR3 is TGTGCCTGGGGAATTGGAGTCCTCTCTGGAAACACCATATATTTT. Encoded protein: CAWGIGVLSGNTIYF.